Listed here is a single TCR beta chain. Relative to the germline gene, one junction end is altered; a read error may explain this. This CDR3 has 15 amino acids. From germline, CDR1 is SNHLY and CDR2 FYNNEI. Primers: 60 Vbeta forward and 13 Jbeta reverse. Sequencing used immunoSEQ multiplex PCR; TCRdb keeps in-frame clones, though not all of them. The sample has some 160,000 clones; approximately 86% are singletons. The data stem from a study of cytomegalovirus exposure and HLA in healthy donors. The clonotype was recovered from a woman under 30 in good health and CMV-seronegative. V gene TRBV2 combines with J gene TRBJ1-4, with D possibly matching TRBD1 (5 bases). Sequencing was carried out using PBMCs. CDR3 nucleotide sequence: TGTGCCTCCAAAGGGGCGGAATCAACTAATGAAAGACTGTTTTTT. This codes for CASKGAESTNERLFF.